This T cell receptor (beta chain) appears in the sequencing data of a study of shared clonotypes between healthy human individuals. Findings and limits, study-wide: Naive subsets, compared against memory subsets, generally had larger estimated richness values. Sequencing depth was predicted to influence how clonotypes are shared among donors.

An assay was performed, and its level was deep. The table came from immunoSEQ multiplex PCR; TCRdb's copy has only in-frame clones and leaves some out. The sample has over 2,000,000 clones, 85% to 95% seen once; the top ten hold 1.5% to 2%. Naive CD8 cells, CD45RO-negative and positively selected for CCR7, excluded terminally differentiated effector memory CD45RA+ cells. The germline CDR1 and CDR2 sequences are LNHDA and SQIVND (reference sequence). The CDR3 has 13 residues. V dropped 3 bases and J dropped 5; count of bases not matched to a gene: 3. Comment on this clone: The antigen is unknown.

This clonotype originated in a man between 18 and 29 years old in good health. Some clones in this sample may be carry-over from other donors' samples. The V and J genes are TRBV19 and TRBJ1-1; 7 bases are a match to TRBD1. The sequenced material came from naive CD8+ T cells from PBMCs. The CDR3 bases are TGTGCCAGTAGTATGACAGGGTATACTGAAGCTTTCTTT. Its translation: CASSMTGYTEAFF.